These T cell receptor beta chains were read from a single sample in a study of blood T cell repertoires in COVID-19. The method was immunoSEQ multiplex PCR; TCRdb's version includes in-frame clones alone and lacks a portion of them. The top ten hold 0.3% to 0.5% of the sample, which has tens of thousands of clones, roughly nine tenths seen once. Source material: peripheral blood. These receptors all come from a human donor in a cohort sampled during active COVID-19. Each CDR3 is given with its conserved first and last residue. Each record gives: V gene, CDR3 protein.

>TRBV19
CASSIGLNNEQFF
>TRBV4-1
CASSQTSTVNSPLHF
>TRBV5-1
CASSLGGGETQYF
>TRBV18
CASSPPGRGTYEQYF
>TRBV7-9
CASSKRGGGEEAFF
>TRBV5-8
CASRMRGYDRSYGYTF
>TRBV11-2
CASSLYRGQGTEGYGYTF
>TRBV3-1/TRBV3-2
CASSQRGQGESEAFF
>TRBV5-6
CASRFAGTGDGYTF
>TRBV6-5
CASSRTGVDEQYF
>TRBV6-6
CASSHGTGRDEQYF
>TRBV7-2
CASSYLGVNQPQHF
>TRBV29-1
CSVEEATDRRNTEAFF
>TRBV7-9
CASSFRGRNTGELFF
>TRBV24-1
CATRGTQPQHF
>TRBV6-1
CASSEGRHSYEQYF